This TCR beta chain was identified in a study of metastatic and nonmetastatic thyroid tumors. Turning to the study itself: Peripheral blood and tumor or nodule samples from malignant and benign thyroid patients were compared. Regarding the study as a whole: Reports indicated that malignant thyroid tumors showed significantly higher TCR beta diversity than benign nodules did, in blood and tumor.

Using MiXCR, TCRdb reanalyzed the PCR reads. The sample has about 47,000 clones; more than 20% are singletons. Among the patients, none had received any treatment before thyroid surgery. This clone was seen repeatedly, ten times or more. Its target is not known. This CDR3 is 15 amino acids long. V was pared by 0 bases and J by 4 bases, with 4 bases of the junction left unmatched. Germline lookup yields CDR1 DFQATT and CDR2 SNEGSKA (reference sequence). The sequencing sample was made of blood. The clonotype originates from a male donor with papillary thyroid cancer or a benign thyroid nodule (not recorded which). Some clones in this sample may be carry-over from other donors' samples. J is TRBJ1-1 and V is TRBV20-1, with 11 bases matching TRBD1. CDR3 sequence: CSARDPGQGVTEAFF. Here the CDR3 DNA reads TGCAGTGCTAGAGACCCGGGACAGGGGGTCACTGAAGCTTTCTTT.